This passage covers 13 T cell receptor beta chains from one sample sequenced in a study of tumor-infiltrating lymphocytes in primary liver carcinoma. The authors made TCR beta cDNA from about 500 ng total RNA with a constant-region primer. What produced the TCR beta libraries was three nested multiplex PCR rounds using slightly modified ARM-PCR. Researchers ran the first two PCR rounds for roughly 11 cycles each with TRBV1-TRBV30 forward primers and a C-beta reverse primer. A single record per CDR3 protein comes from TCRdb applying MiXCR to the multiplex PCR reads. Of 300,000 to 400,000 distinct CDR3 sequences in the sample, about 60% were seen once. RNA was extracted from whole blood without cell sorting, alongside germline DNA. Sequenced input: peripheral blood. The receptors were gathered from a man in his forties with primary liver carcinoma and hepatitis B virus infection.

On this clonotype: A much larger clone lies a single base off, so this may be a read error. The V and J genes are TRBV12-3 or TRBV12-4 and TRBJ2-1; 7 nucleotides line up with TRBD2. There are 16 residues in the CDR3. Trimming removed 2 bases from V and 1 base from J; junction bases left unmatched: 5. The CDR3 sequence is CASSLLAVYSYNEQFF. CDR3 coding DNA: TGTGCCAGCAGTTTACTAGCGGTGTATTCCTACAATGAGCAGTTCTTC.

Of note for this clonotype: A single base separates this from a much larger clone, so it may be a read error. The chain links TRBV4-1 to TRBJ2-7; tentative D call: TRBD2 (7 bases). The germline V gene has CDR1 MGHRA and CDR2 YSYEKL. This CDR3 comprises 16 residues. CDR3 sequence reads: CASNQDWGGGPEEQYF. DNA for the CDR3: TGCGCCAGCAACCAAGATTGGGGGGGGGGCCCTGAGGAGCAGTACTTC.

As concerns this clonotype: A junction end diverges from the germline sequence, so it may reflect a read error. The chain joins TRBV28 to TRBJ1-1; D is uncertain. The CDR3 runs to 14 residues. CDR1 and CDR2 (germline): MDHEN, SYDVKM. Here the CDR3 DNA reads TGTGCCAGCAGTTTAGACGGGTTGAAAGCTGAAACTTTCTTT. It specifies CASSLDGLKAETFF.

Here the CDR3 DNA reads TGTGCCAGCAGTGAAAGGGGTCTTAGAACGAACACCGGGGAGCTGTTTTTT. Translation gives CASSERGLRTNTGELFF. This chain joins TRBV2 and TRBJ2-2; possibly TRBD1 for D (5 bases). This CDR3 comprises 17 residues. The germline gives CDR1 SNHLY, CDR2 FYNNEI. The V gene lost 2 bases and the J gene lost 0 bases, with 13 bases spanning the gap.

Points on this clonotype: One base away lies a much larger clone, so this may be a sequencing read error. V and J are TRBV29-1 and TRBJ2-5; D might be TRBD1 or TRBD2, each matching 7 bases. Trimming stripped 2 bases from V and 7 bases from J, with 14 bases between. CDR3 length: 13 residues. The germline gives CDR1 SQVTM, CDR2 ANQGSEA. DNA of the CDR3: TGCAGCGTTGAAAACAGGGGAGGGGGGACCCAGTACTTC. This encodes CSVENRGGGTQYF.

This clonotype was seen once. Relative to the germline gene, one junction end is altered; a read error may explain this. DNA for the CDR3: TGTACCATCAGTGACCCTGGCGGGAGGCGGGAGACCACGTACTTC. Residues: CTISDPGGRRETTYF. This chain joins TRBV10-3 and TRBJ2-5; 8 bases are a match to TRBD2. The CDR3 consists of 15 residues. CDR1 is ENHRY and CDR2 is SYGVKD in the germline V gene.

About this clonotype: This may be a read error: a much more frequent sequence differs by one nucleotide. V is TRBV6-6 and J is TRBJ2-7; 9 bases are a match to TRBD1. After removal of 10 bases from V and 7 bases from J, the junction contained 11 bases not matched to a gene. The CDR3 covers 13 residues. The germline gives CDR1 MNHNY, CDR2 SVGAGI (reference sequence). CDR3 DNA: TGTGCCAACAGGTCCGGGACAGGGAGGGAGCAGTACTTC. Protein sequence: CANRSGTGREQYF.

This clonotype was found once. A much larger clone is a single base away; this may be a read error. The chain joins TRBV6-2 or TRBV6-3 to TRBJ2-3; D is perhaps TRBD2 (5 bases). Trimming removed 2 bases at V and 4 bases at J, with 10 bases between. Germline values: CDR1 MNHEY, CDR2 SVGEGT. The CDR3 is 14 amino acids. Here the CDR3 reads CASSYSVRADTQYF. CDR3 nucleotide sequence: TGTGCCAGCAGTTACAGCGTGAGGGCAGATACGCAGTATTTT.

Regarding this clonotype: This may be a read error: a much more frequent sequence differs by one nucleotide. This chain connects TRBV6-2 or TRBV6-3 to TRBJ1-1; a possible D gene is TRBD1 (6 bases). The CDR3 is made up of 13 amino acids. In germline, CDR1 is MNHEY, CDR2 SVGEGT. The CDR3 nucleotides are TGTACCGCTTGCAGGGGAATGAACACTGAAGCTTTCTTT. Its protein product is CTACRGMNTEAFF.

In the case of this clonotype: The conserved phenylalanine or tryptophan normally closing the CDR3 is absent here, so this likely arose from a read error. The V call is TRBV11-2, the J call TRBJ2-3; D unresolved. The germline V gene encodes CDR1 SGHAT and CDR2 FQNNGV. Trimming took off 5 bases at V and 1 base at J, with 10 bases between the two ends. The CDR3 contains 14 residues. The CDR3 region is CASSPFGRTDTQYY. The CDR3 DNA follows: TGTGCCAGCAGCCCCTTCGGTCGCACAGATACGCAGTATTAT.

This clonotype was recorded at least ten times. This chain uses TRBV12-3 or TRBV12-4 with TRBJ2-1; TRBD2 aligns across 12 bases. The CDR3 runs 17 residues. The trim removed 4 bases at V and 4 bases at J, leaving 8 bases unmatched. In nucleotides, the CDR3 is TGTGCCAGCAGTTCCGCTAGCGGGAGGGGTGTTTACAATGAGCAGTTCTTC. Its protein is CASSSASGRGVYNEQFF.

This clonotype was counted once. This may come from a read error, since a much larger clone is one base off. The chain combines TRBV6-5 with TRBJ2-1; 8 bases map to TRBD2. This CDR3 has 15 residues. Per the germline V gene, CDR1 is MNHEY and CDR2 is SVGAGI. With V trimmed by 2 bases and J by 10 bases, 10 bases remained unmatched. CDR3 nucleotides: TGTGCCAGCAGTTACGAGACGGGAGGGCCGAGGGAGCAGTTCTTC. Translated, it gives CASSYETGGPREQFF.

About this clonotype: Without the conserved terminal phenylalanine or tryptophan, this CDR3 likely stems from a read error. The gene calls are TRBV11-3 and TRBJ2-1, with D hard to call. The length of the CDR3 is 12 residues. Germline V CDR1 and CDR2: SGHNT, YENEEA. CDR3 in amino acids: CASRLDYNEQFS. The CDR3 nucleotides are TGTGCCAGCAGATTAGACTACAATGAGCAGTTCTCC.